This entry features one T cell receptor beta chain sequence. Its antigen is unknown. The CDR3 spans 15 residues. Deletions cut 4 bases from V and 5 bases from J, with 18 bases between. CDR1 and CDR2 (germline): SEHNR, FQNEAQ (reference sequence). Some clones are missing from TCRdb's copy, which holds only in-frame ones; the method was immunoSEQ multiplex PCR. This table has 10,000 to 15,000 clones, over 90% appearing once. The sample belongs to a study of untreated major depressive disorder. General study findings and limits: Compared with controls, depressed patients showed more TRBV05-01 (Vbeta 5.1) usage in CD4+ T cells.

The sequence was collected from a man younger than 45 with major depressive disorder. The genes are TRBV7-9 and TRBJ2-7; D is perhaps TRBD1 (6 bases). The sequenced sample consisted of CD4+ T cells from PBMCs. The CDR3 region has the DNA TGTGCCAGCAGCTCCAGGGGTTATAGCAACCACGAGCAGTACTTC. This encodes CASSSRGYSNHEQYF.